A single sample is the source of the 31 T cell receptor beta chains below, sequenced in a study of blood T cell repertoires in COVID-19. TCRdb's table, derived via immunoSEQ multiplex PCR, lists solely in-frame clones and lacks some. The sample has hundreds of thousands of clones; approximately 87% are singletons. Sequencing was performed on peripheral blood. Source of these receptors: a middle-aged woman who had recovered from COVID-19.

The chain uses TRBV7-9 and TRBJ2-2; 9 nucleotides agree with TRBD1. V shed 5 bases, J shed 13 bases, and the junction held 11 bases outside the gene matches. The CDR3 has 14 amino acids. Germline V lookup: CDR1 SEHNR, CDR2 FQNEAQ (reference sequence). Here the CDR3 reads CASSLGQGSPRLFF. CDR3 in DNA: TGTGCCAGCAGCCTTGGACAGGGGTCCCCTCGGCTGTTTTTT.

The gene calls are TRBV6-5 and TRBJ1-5; D gene ambiguous. V dropped 2 bases and J dropped 4 bases, with 6 bases sitting between them. The V gene's germline CDR1 is MNHEY and CDR2 SVGAGI. The CDR3 has 13 residues. CDR3 in amino acids: CASSYRENQPQHF. The CDR3 DNA sequence: TGTGCCAGCAGTTACAGGGAGAATCAGCCCCAGCATTTT.

The CDR3 region has the DNA TGTGCCAGCTCACCACCGGGACAGGGGCCCGAGCAGTACTTC. Translating gives CASSPPGQGPEQYF. The genes are TRBV18 and TRBJ2-7; 10 bases align to TRBD1. Unmatched junction bases numbered 2, after V lost 0 bases and J lost 6 bases. The germline gives CDR1 KGHSH, CDR2 LQKENI. This CDR3 has 14 amino acids. The whole variable domain, remainder taken from reference TRBV18 and TRBJ2-7, is NAGVMQNPRHLVRRRGQEARLRCSPMKGHSHVYWYRQLPEEGLKFMVYLQKENIIDESGMPKERFSAEFPKEGPSILRIQQVVRGDSAAYFCASSPPGQGPEQYFGPGTRLTVT.

This clone was counted a single time. The J gene is TRBJ2-3, the V gene TRBV7-2; D is unclear. V was pared by 0 bases and J by 1 base, with 11 bases between. Germline CDR1 and CDR2: SGHTA and FQGNSA. The CDR3 loop spans 16 amino acids. CDR3 bases: TGTGCCAGCAGCTTAGCAACTCGAGTAGGCACAGATACGCAGTATTTT. Its translation: CASSLATRVGTDTQYF.

The chain recombines TRBV4-3 with TRBJ1-1; D not resolved. The CDR3 has 14 amino acids. The ends were cut back, 4 bases at V and 2 bases at J, with 11 bases in the middle. Germline values: CDR1 LGHNA, CDR2 YSLEER. In nucleotides, the CDR3 is TGCGCCAGCAGCCTTAACACACGAAACACTGAAGCTTTCTTT. It encodes CASSLNTRNTEAFF.

This clone was seen a few times. This chain links TRBV2 with TRBJ1-2; TRBD1 matches 8 bases. Germline CDR1 reads SNHLY; CDR2 reads FYNNEI. This CDR3 comprises 15 residues. V trimming: 5 bases; J trimming: 3 bases; junction bases outside the gene matches: 8. The CDR3, as DNA: TGTGCCAGCAGTCGGACAGGGCTTTCCTACTATGGCTACACCTTC. Protein: CASSRTGLSYYGYTF.

This sequence joins TRBV7-8 and TRBJ1-6; perhaps TRBD1 as D (6 bases). The CDR3 is made up of 13 amino acids. Trimming left V 5 bases short and J 14 bases short, with 16 bases between. Germline CDR1 SGHVS, CDR2 FQNEAQ. The CDR3, as DNA: TGTGCCAGCAGCGGAGGAGGGGGTCCAGCCCTCCACTTT. Protein product: CASSGGGGPALHF.

The rearrangement links TRBV2 to TRBJ1-6; D is ambiguous. This CDR3 is built from 14 residues. Germline assignment: CDR1 SNHLY and CDR2 FYNNEI. Deletions cut 3 bases from V and 7 bases from J, with 10 bases between. CDR3 amino acids: CASSDRTGNSPLHF. In DNA, the CDR3 is TGTGCCAGCAGTGATAGGACGGGGAATTCACCCCTCCACTTT.

The V gene is TRBV7-2, the J gene TRBJ2-1, with 7 bases that match TRBD2. There are 17 residues in the CDR3. Germline trimming cut 1 base from V and 2 bases from J; bases unmatched to any gene: 8. The germline CDR1 and CDR2 sequences are SGHTA and FQGNSA. For the CDR3, the DNA is TGTGCCAGCAGCTTAGGGGTCGGCGGGGGTCCCTACAATGAGCAGTTCTTC. Amino acids: CASSLGVGGGPYNEQFF. Full variable domain (outside the CDR3, taken from reference TRBV7-2 and TRBJ2-1): GAGVSQSPSNKVTEKGKDVELRCDPISGHTALYWYRQSLGQGLEFLIYFQGNSAPDKSGLPSDRFSAERTGGSVSTLTIQRTQQEDSAVYLCASSLGVGGGPYNEQFFGPGTRLTVL.

This clone was picked up a small number of times. The rearrangement links TRBV29-1 to TRBJ1-1; D uncertain. The germline V gene has CDR1 SQVTM and CDR2 ANQGSEA. The CDR3 extends over 10 amino acids. V dropped 5 bases and J dropped 3 bases, with 4 bases sitting between them. CDR3 residues: CSVSDTEAFF. CDR3 in DNA: TGCAGCGTTTCAGACACTGAAGCTTTCTTT.

This sequence joins TRBV29-1 and TRBJ2-1; the match to TRBD1 covers 11 bases. CDR3 size: 12 residues. V shed 6 bases and J 10 bases; nucleotides not matched to a gene: 5. Per the germline V gene, CDR1 is SQVTM and CDR2 is ANQGSEA. Written as DNA, the CDR3 is TGCAGCGTCGGACAGGGGGCGAGGGAGCAGTTCTTC. It codes for CSVGQGAREQFF.

The chain joins TRBV7-9 to TRBJ2-7, with 7 bases matching TRBD1. V lost 6 bases, J lost 4 bases, and 9 bases stayed unmatched. The CDR3 contains 14 residues. The germline CDR1 and CDR2 sequences are SEHNR and FQNEAQ (reference sequence). The DNA of the CDR3 is TGTGCCAGCAGTCGAGCTGGGACAGATTACGAGCAGTACTTC. Protein sequence: CASSRAGTDYEQYF.

This chain uses TRBV19 with TRBJ1-1; D gene uncertain. CDR3 length equals 13 residues. Trimming left V 2 bases short and J 2 bases short, with 6 bases between. Germline assignment: CDR1 LNHDA and CDR2 SQIVND (reference sequence). As DNA, the CDR3 is TGTGCCAGTAGTATAAGCCGAAACACTGAAGCTTTCTTT. Amino acid sequence: CASSISRNTEAFF.

This rearrangement joins TRBV19 to TRBJ1-1; a possible D gene is TRBD1 (5 bases). Between the trimmed V and J ends, which lost 3 bases and 6 bases, there was a span of 20 bases. Germline V gene sequence: CDR1 LNHDA, CDR2 SQIVND (reference sequence). The CDR3 length is 16 residues. The CDR3 reads CASSIVPGGALAEAFF. The CDR3 coding sequence is TGTGCCAGTAGTATTGTCCCCGGAGGGGCCTTGGCTGAAGCTTTCTTT. Using reference TRBV19 and TRBJ1-1 for the parts outside the CDR3, the full variable domain is DGGITQSPKYLFRKEGQNVTLSCEQNLNHDAMYWYRQDPGQGLRLIYYSQIVNDFQKGDIAEGYSVSREKKESFPLTVTSAQKNPTAFYLCASSIVPGGALAEAFFGQGTRLTVV.

This clone was counted a single time. This chain connects TRBV19 to TRBJ1-1; D perhaps matches TRBD1 (5 bases). Germline values: CDR1 LNHDA, CDR2 SQIVND (reference sequence). The CDR3 loop spans 13 amino acids. Trimming cost V 9 bases and J 0 bases, with 11 bases left between them. CDR3 region: CASGRTLNTEAFF. The CDR3, as DNA: TGTGCCAGCGGACGGACACTGAACACTGAAGCTTTCTTT. Full variable domain (outside the CDR3, taken from reference TRBV19 and TRBJ1-1): DGGITQSPKYLFRKEGQNVTLSCEQNLNHDAMYWYRQDPGQGLRLIYYSQIVNDFQKGDIAEGYSVSREKKESFPLTVTSAQKNPTAFYLCASGRTLNTEAFFGQGTRLTVV.

V is TRBV6-5 and J is TRBJ1-2; D remains unclear. This CDR3 comprises 13 residues. Deletions cut 3 bases from V and 3 bases from J, with 8 bases between. Germline V gene sequence: CDR1 MNHEY, CDR2 SVGAGI. The CDR3 nucleotides read TGTGCCAGCAGTTATACGCAGGACTATGGCTACACCTTC. Protein sequence: CASSYTQDYGYTF.

J is TRBJ2-7 and V is TRBV20-1, with D possibly TRBD2 on 6 matching bases. Germline V gives CDR1 DFQATT, CDR2 SNEGSKA (reference sequence). The CDR3 covers 14 residues. V lost 3 bases and J lost 2, with 14 bases in between. In nucleotides, the CDR3 is TGCAGTGCTAGTTTCCGCGGGGCTACCTACGAGCAGTACTTC. This translates into CSASFRGATYEQYF.

The chain uses TRBV21-1 and TRBJ1-5; TRBD1 is the table's D call and was not checked against the DNA. TRBV21-1 is recorded as a pseudogene. This CDR3 comprises 14 residues. CDR3 protein: CASRPLPGNQPQHF. The CDR3 DNA follows: TGTGCCAGTCGCCCTCTTCCAGGCAATCAGCCCCAGCATTTT.

This clone has just a few counts. This chain links TRBV6-1 with TRBJ1-4; a weak D match, TRBD1 (5 bases). V was trimmed by 1 base and J by 3 bases, leaving 9 bases between them. The CDR3 totals 15 residues. The V gene's germline CDR1 is MNHNS and CDR2 SASEGT. CDR3: CASSEDGAANEKLFF. The CDR3 region has the DNA TGTGCCAGCAGTGAAGATGGGGCGGCTAATGAAAAACTGTTTTTT.

The chain employs TRBV7-8 and TRBJ2-7, with D possibly being TRBD2 (7 bases). With 4 bases removed from V and 4 bases from J, the gap between germline ends came to 11 bases. The CDR3 extends over 13 amino acids. CDR1 and CDR2 from the germline V gene are SGHVS and FQNEAQ. CDR3 loop: CASSWGGLYEQYF. The CDR3 DNA reads TGTGCCAGCAGCTGGGGGGGCTTGTACGAGCAGTACTTC.

This chain connects TRBV5-5 to TRBJ2-1, with D possibly TRBD1 on 5 matching bases. The CDR3 is 13 amino acids. In germline, CDR1 is SGHKS, CDR2 YYEKEE (reference sequence). Trimming took 4 bases from V and 6 from J, leaving 11 bases between them. In DNA, the CDR3 is TGTGCCAGCAGCCTTCGAAGGGGCAATGAGCAGTTCTTC. Amino acid sequence: CASSLRRGNEQFF.

The chain recombines TRBV13 with TRBJ2-7; perhaps TRBD1 as D (6 bases). CDR1 PRHDT and CDR2 FYEKMQ come from the germline V gene (reference sequence). This CDR3 has 15 amino acids. The V end was cut by 0 bases, the J end by 3 bases, with 12 bases between. The CDR3 region has the DNA TGTGCCAGCAGCTTAGGACAGGGACCCCTCTACGAGCAGTACTTC. As protein: CASSLGQGPLYEQYF.

This clone was observed once. This chain uses TRBV29-1 with TRBJ2-7; D may be TRBD2 (6 bases). Trimming cost V 5 bases and J 5 bases, with 13 bases left between them. Looked up from germline, CDR1 is SQVTM and CDR2 is ANQGSEA. This CDR3 spans 12 amino acids. CDR3 residues: CSVRDGGDEQYF. The CDR3 DNA reads TGCAGCGTTAGGGACGGGGGAGACGAGCAGTACTTC.

This rearrangement joins TRBV9 to TRBJ2-1, with a tentative D call TRBD1 (6 bases). Germline V gives CDR1 SGDLS, CDR2 YYNGEE. V shed 0 bases and J shed 8 bases, with 15 bases lying between them. There are 15 residues in the CDR3. CDR3 coding DNA: TGTGCCAGCAGCGTAGTGGGGGCTATCATCGATGAGCAGTTCTTC. This sequence encodes CASSVVGAIIDEQFF.

In nucleotides, the CDR3 is TGCAGTGCTAGTGTCGGGAATCAAGAGACCCAGTACTTC. This sequence encodes CSASVGNQETQYF. The chain combines TRBV20-1 with TRBJ2-5; D may be TRBD2 (5 bases). Germline V gene data show CDR1 as DFQATT and CDR2 as SNEGSKA (reference sequence). The CDR3 is made up of 13 amino acids. V lost 3 bases, J lost 2 bases, and 10 bases lay in between.

The chain has TRBV18 and TRBJ1-6; D gene ambiguous. This CDR3 contains 16 residues. Looked up from germline, CDR1 is KGHSH and CDR2 is LQKENI. With 3 bases removed from V and 4 bases from J, the gap between germline ends came to 13 bases. CDR3 nucleotide sequence: TGTGCCAGCTCACCGCCCCCCGGACTATATAATTCACCCCTCCACTTT. It translates to CASSPPPGLYNSPLHF.

The V call is TRBV13, the J call TRBJ1-2; 9 bases are a match to TRBD1. The ends lost 5 bases at V and 8 bases at J; junction bases unmatched: 9. The CDR3 totals 14 residues. The germline gives CDR1 PRHDT, CDR2 FYEKMQ (reference sequence). The CDR3 here is CASSLQGASFGYTF. The CDR3, as DNA: TGTGCCAGCAGCCTACAGGGGGCGTCATTCGGCTACACCTTC.

Written as DNA, the CDR3 is TGTGCCAGCAGCGTTTTCAACAATGAGCAGTTCTTC. It codes for CASSVFNNEQFF. V usage is TRBV9 and J usage is TRBJ2-1; D is ambiguous. Germline V CDR1 and CDR2: SGDLS, YYNGEE. The CDR3 is 12 residues long. Between the trimmed V and J ends, which lost 2 bases and 5 bases, there was a span of 5 bases.

With respect to this clone: Other nucleotide sequences from this sample produce the same CDR3. This chain connects TRBV5-1 to TRBJ2-3; weak D call: TRBD1 (6 bases). The CDR3 spans 14 residues. Trimming took 0 bases from V and 4 from J, leaving 9 bases between them. CDR1 and CDR2 (germline): SGHRS, YFSETQ. Here the CDR3 DNA reads TGCGCCAGCAGCTTGGGACAGGTTGCAGATACGCAGTATTTT. Protein: CASSLGQVADTQYF.

The chain has TRBV21-1 and TRBJ2-7; no DNA check was done on the table's D call, TRBD1. TRBV21-1 is classified as a pseudogene. The CDR3 runs to 16 residues. CDR3 in DNA: TGTGCCAGCAGCAAACAGGACAGGGACAGCTCCTACGAGCAGTACTTC. It codes for CASSKQDRDSSYEQYF.

This clone was seen only once. The genes are TRBV9 and TRBJ2-3, with 8 positions matching TRBD2. Germline CDR1 and CDR2: SGDLS and YYNGEE. J was trimmed by 1 base and V by 3 bases; bases with no gene match: 1. The CDR3 is made up of 14 amino acids. CDR3 nucleotide sequence: TGTGCCAGCAGCGCGACTAGCGGCACAGATACGCAGTATTTT. It yields the protein CASSATSGTDTQYF.